These 23 T cell receptor beta chains originate from one sample sequenced in a study of beta chain features in type 1 diabetes. Study-level points and caveats: TCRB CDR3s were moderately but significantly shorter in Type 1 diabetes patients in all four CD4+ subsets.

Antigens of these TCRs are unknown. Expressed TCRB transcripts were sequenced, since all the RNA that had been isolated was reverse transcribed. Some clones are missing from TCRdb's copy, which holds only in-frame ones; the method was immunoSEQ multiplex PCR. The sample has roughly 50,000 clones, approximately 43% seen once. Specimen: stem cell memory CD4+ T cells from blood. The receptors shown here come from a man aged 30 to 45 with type 1 diabetes.

This sequence joins TRBV6-6 and TRBJ2-1, with 9 bases that match TRBD2. The CDR3 is 14 residues long. Germline assignment: CDR1 MNHNY and CDR2 SVGAGI (reference sequence). V shed 6 bases and J 3 bases; nucleotides not matched to a gene: 3. The DNA for the CDR3 is TGTGCCAGCAGAGGACTAGCGATCTACAATGAGCAGTTCTTC. The encoded protein is CASRGLAIYNEQFF.

The chain carries TRBV2 and TRBJ2-2, with unresolved D. Between the trimmed V and J ends, which lost 7 bases and 2 bases, there was a span of 8 bases. This CDR3 has 13 amino acids. Germline V CDR1 and CDR2: SNHLY, FYNNEI. This CDR3 reads CASNRRNTGELFF. Here the CDR3 DNA reads TGTGCCAGCAATAGAAGAAACACCGGGGAGCTGTTTTTT.

A few counts support this clone. The chain carries TRBV7-9 and TRBJ2-3, with 9 bases aligning to TRBD2. V shed 3 bases and J 4 bases; nucleotides not matched to a gene: 11. The CDR3 totals 17 residues. Germline-derived CDR1 and CDR2 are SEHNR and FQNEAQ (reference sequence). CDR3 nucleotides: TGTGCCAGCAGCTTCACGGCTAGCGGGATGATGTCAGATACGCAGTATTTT. Translating it yields CASSFTASGMMSDTQYF.

The rearrangement joins TRBV20-1 to TRBJ2-7; D unclear. Germline V CDR1 and CDR2: DFQATT, SNEGSKA (reference sequence). This CDR3 spans 10 amino acids. Trimming stripped 5 bases from V and 0 bases from J, with 2 bases between. The DNA for the CDR3 is TGCAGTGCTTACTCCTACGAGCAGTACTTC. It codes for CSAYSYEQYF.

DNA of the CDR3: TGTGCCAGCAGGGCACGGACAGGATCTGGCTACACCTTC. It is translated as CASRARTGSGYTF. The chain employs TRBV6-5 and TRBJ1-2, with TRBD1 matching 7 bases. This CDR3 comprises 13 residues. The V and J ends lost 6 bases and 7 bases, in that order; junction bases with no gene match: 8. Per germline, CDR1 MNHEY and CDR2 SVGAGI.

The chain employs TRBV19 and TRBJ1-5; TRBD1 matches 9 bases. The CDR3 contains 15 residues. Germline V gives CDR1 LNHDA, CDR2 SQIVND (reference sequence). V trimming: 4 bases; J trimming: 8 bases; junction bases outside the gene matches: 9. The chain's CDR3 is CASSTKTQGAKPQHF. The CDR3 DNA reads TGTGCCAGTAGTACCAAGACACAGGGGGCTAAGCCCCAGCATTTT.

The V and J genes are TRBV19 and TRBJ2-1; TRBD2 matches 9 bases. Germline CDR1 is LNHDA and CDR2 is SQIVND (reference sequence). This CDR3 contains 15 residues. V shed 2 bases, J shed 8 bases, and the junction held 7 bases outside the gene matches. This CDR3 is CASSIRASGTYEQFF. The CDR3 coding sequence is TGTGCCAGTAGTATACGGGCTAGCGGGACTTATGAGCAGTTCTTC.

Only a few counts were recorded for this clone. This chain joins TRBV28 and TRBJ2-5; possibly TRBD1 for D (6 bases). The CDR3 totals 12 residues. CDR1 MDHEN and CDR2 SYDVKM come from the germline V gene. Trimming shortened V by 6 bases and J by 3 bases, and 8 bases separated the two germline ends. CDR3 loop: CASSGTKETQYF. The CDR3 DNA sequence: TGTGCCAGCAGCGGGACAAAAGAGACCCAGTACTTC.

This clone has just one count. The chain recombines TRBV6-6 with TRBJ1-5; D is perhaps TRBD1 (6 bases). The length of the CDR3 is 13 residues. The germline V gene encodes CDR1 MNHNY and CDR2 SVGAGI (reference sequence). V dropped 6 bases and J dropped 5 bases, with 11 bases sitting between them. The CDR3 here is CASSPQGDQPQHF. CDR3 nucleotide sequence: TGTGCCAGCAGCCCACAGGGAGATCAGCCCCAGCATTTT.

The chain employs TRBV7-3 and TRBJ2-1; 12 bases are a match to TRBD2. CDR3 length: 15 residues. Germline CDR1 is SGHTA and CDR2 is FQGTGA. V gave up 4 bases and J gave up 4 bases; unmatched junction bases: 2. The CDR3 coding sequence is TGTGCCAGCAGCTCAACTAGCGGGAGGTACAATGAGCAGTTCTTC. This codes for CASSSTSGRYNEQFF.

V and J are TRBV4-2 and TRBJ1-1; tentatively, D is TRBD1 (6 bases). This CDR3 has 14 residues. CDR1 LGHNA and CDR2 YNFKEQ come from the germline V gene. Trimming shortened V by 4 bases and J by 2 bases, and 11 bases separated the two germline ends. The CDR3 protein is CASSRGQYNTEAFF. The CDR3 DNA follows: TGTGCCAGCAGCCGTGGACAGTATAACACTGAAGCTTTCTTT.

This clone was picked up a small number of times. This chain joins TRBV19 and TRBJ2-4, with D maybe TRBD2 (6 bases). Per germline, CDR1 LNHDA and CDR2 SQIVND (reference sequence). With 7 bases removed from V and 0 bases from J, the gap between germline ends came to 10 bases. The CDR3 runs to 14 residues. In DNA, the CDR3 is TGTGCCAGTATGCCGGGACTAGCCAAAAACATTCAGTACTTC. Residues: CASMPGLAKNIQYF.

The chain carries TRBV28 and TRBJ1-5, with D hard to call. Trimming shortened V by 6 bases and J by 7 bases, and 7 bases separated the two germline ends. CDR3 size: 11 residues. Germline CDR1 is MDHEN and CDR2 is SYDVKM. CDR3 sequence: CASSREQPQHF. The CDR3 bases are TGTGCCAGCAGCCGCGAGCAGCCCCAGCATTTT.

This clone was found once. The gene calls are TRBV5-6 and TRBJ1-5, with TRBD1 matching over 9 bases. Losses at the gene ends were 3 bases for V and 9 bases for J; bases not matched to a gene: 7. This CDR3 has 14 residues. CDR1 SGHDT and CDR2 YYEEEE come from the germline V gene. The CDR3 protein is CASSWTGAIGPQHF. CDR3 coding DNA: TGTGCCAGCAGCTGGACAGGGGCGATAGGGCCCCAGCATTTT.

The chain joins TRBV6-5 to TRBJ1-2; possible D gene TRBD1, 5 bases. CDR3 size: 13 residues. V was clipped by 7 bases and J by 3 bases, with 12 bases between them. Germline values: CDR1 MNHEY, CDR2 SVGAGI. CDR3 DNA sequence: TGTGCCAGCAAAGAACAGGCACACTATGGCTACACCTTC. It codes for CASKEQAHYGYTF.

V gene TRBV7-9 combines with J gene TRBJ2-5; D may be TRBD1 (5 bases). Germline values: CDR1 SEHNR, CDR2 FQNEAQ (reference sequence). The germline V and J ends were trimmed by 1 base and 4 bases, with 16 bases remaining between them. This CDR3 is built from 16 residues. The CDR3 region is CASSLGFGARGETQYF. CDR3 in DNA: TGTGCCAGCAGCTTAGGATTTGGGGCTCGCGGAGAGACCCAGTACTTC.

This clone has a handful of counts. The V and J genes are TRBV4-1 and TRBJ2-7, with 12 bases fitting TRBD2. Germline V lookup: CDR1 MGHRA, CDR2 YSYEKL. V shed 4 bases, J shed 3 bases, and the junction held 10 bases outside the gene matches. This CDR3 is 17 amino acids long. The CDR3 sequence: CASSPIWTSGALYEQYF. CDR3 bases: TGCGCCAGCAGCCCTATATGGACTAGCGGGGCGCTCTACGAGCAGTACTTC.

V usage is TRBV18 and J usage is TRBJ2-7, with a possible D match to TRBD2 (6 bases). Deletions cut 3 bases from V and 3 bases from J, with 15 bases between. CDR1 and CDR2 from the germline V gene are KGHSH and LQKENI. The CDR3 extends over 15 amino acids. The DNA of the CDR3 is TGTGCCAGCTCACCTCGCCGGCCGGGACTCTACGAGCAGTACTTC. The encoded protein is CASSPRRPGLYEQYF.

The rearrangement joins TRBV19 to TRBJ2-2, with 10 nucleotides matching TRBD2. With V trimmed by 5 bases and J by 7 bases, 4 bases remained unmatched. Germline-derived CDR1 and CDR2 are LNHDA and SQIVND (reference sequence). The CDR3 extends over 14 amino acids. In DNA, the CDR3 is TGTGCCAGTAGTCCTCGGACTAGCGGCGGGGAGCTGTTTTTT. It translates to CASSPRTSGGELFF.

The chain joins TRBV30 to TRBJ2-3; 7 nucleotides align to TRBD2. Per the germline V gene, CDR1 is GTSNPN and CDR2 is SVGIG (reference sequence). The length of the CDR3 is 13 residues. V lost 3 bases to trimming and J lost 6 bases; unmatched junction nucleotides: 6. CDR3 sequence reads: CAWRGGSGDTQYF. The CDR3 DNA sequence: TGTGCCTGGAGAGGCGGGAGTGGGGATACGCAGTATTTT.

This chain joins TRBV6-1 and TRBJ2-7, with D possibly TRBD2 on 6 matching bases. This CDR3 is 15 amino acids long. Germline V gene sequence: CDR1 MNHNS, CDR2 SASEGT. V lost 3 bases and J lost 4, with 16 bases in between. CDR3 amino acids: CASSEEGRGSYEQYF. The CDR3 DNA follows: TGTGCCAGCAGTGAGGAGGGAAGGGGCAGTTACGAGCAGTACTTC.

The rearrangement uses TRBV19 and TRBJ1-5; D is unclear. V lost 5 bases, J lost 5 bases, and 16 bases lay in between. Germline lookup yields CDR1 LNHDA and CDR2 SQIVND (reference sequence). The CDR3 length is 15 residues. The CDR3 sequence: CASSDVGGYDQPQHF. The CDR3 DNA reads as TGTGCCAGTAGTGACGTAGGAGGGTACGATCAGCCCCAGCATTTT.

The V call is TRBV6-6, the J call TRBJ1-1; the D is unclear. The CDR3 is made up of 13 amino acids. Germline V gene sequence: CDR1 MNHNY, CDR2 SVGAGI (reference sequence). V lost 6 bases and J 5 bases, leaving 13 bases between the germline ends. CDR3 sequence: CASRLGGETEAFF. CDR3 nucleotide sequence: TGTGCCAGCAGACTAGGTGGGGAGACTGAAGCTTTCTTT.